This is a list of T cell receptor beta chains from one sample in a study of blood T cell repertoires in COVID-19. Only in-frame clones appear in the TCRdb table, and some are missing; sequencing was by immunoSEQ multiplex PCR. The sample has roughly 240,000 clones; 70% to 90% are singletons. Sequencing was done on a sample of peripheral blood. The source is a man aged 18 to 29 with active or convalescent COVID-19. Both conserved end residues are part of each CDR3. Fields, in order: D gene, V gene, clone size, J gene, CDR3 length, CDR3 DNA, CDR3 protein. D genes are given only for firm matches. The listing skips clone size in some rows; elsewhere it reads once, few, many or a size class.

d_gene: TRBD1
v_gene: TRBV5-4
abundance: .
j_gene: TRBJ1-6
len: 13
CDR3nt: TGTGCCAGCAGCACACAGGGGAACTCACCCCTCCACTTT
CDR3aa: CASSTQGNSPLHF

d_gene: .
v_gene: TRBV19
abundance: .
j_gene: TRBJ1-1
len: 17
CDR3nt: TGTGCCAGTAGTATAATAGGGCCAGACGGGAGAAACACTGAAGCTTTCTTT
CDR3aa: CASSIIGPDGRNTEAFF

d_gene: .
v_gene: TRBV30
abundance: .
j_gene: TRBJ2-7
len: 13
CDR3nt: TGTGCCTGGAATCACGGGACTCTCTACGAGCAGTACTTC
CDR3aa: CAWNHGTLYEQYF

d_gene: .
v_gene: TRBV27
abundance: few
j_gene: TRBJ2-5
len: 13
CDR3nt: TGTGCCAGCGGTTACAGGTGGCGAGAGACCCAGTACTTC
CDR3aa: CASGYRWRETQYF

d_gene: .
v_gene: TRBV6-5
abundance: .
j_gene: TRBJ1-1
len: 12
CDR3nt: TGTGCCAGCAGCGTGGAGATCACTGAAGCTTTCTTT
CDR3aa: CASSVEITEAFF

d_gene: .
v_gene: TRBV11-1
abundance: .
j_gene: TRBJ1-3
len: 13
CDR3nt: TGTGCCAGCAGCCTCTCCACGGGAGACACCATATATTTT
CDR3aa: CASSLSTGDTIYF

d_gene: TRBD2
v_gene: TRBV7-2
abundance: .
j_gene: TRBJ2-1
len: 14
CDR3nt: TGTGCCAGCAGCTTAGGACTAGCGTGGAATGAGCAGTTCTTC
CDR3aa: CASSLGLAWNEQFF

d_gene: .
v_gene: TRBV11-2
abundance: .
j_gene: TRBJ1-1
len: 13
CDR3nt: TGTGCCAGCAGCTTGAAGGAGGGCACTGAAGCTTTCTTT
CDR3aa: CASSLKEGTEAFF

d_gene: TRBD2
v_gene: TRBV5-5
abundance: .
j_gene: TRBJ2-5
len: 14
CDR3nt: TGTGCCAGCAGCTTGTGGCAGGGAGGGGAGACCCAGTACTTC
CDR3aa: CASSLWQGGETQYF

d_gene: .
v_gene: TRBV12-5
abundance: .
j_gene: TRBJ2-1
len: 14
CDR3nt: TGTGCTAGTGGTTTAAGTGGGTGGAGGAATGAGCAGTTCTTC
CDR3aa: CASGLSGWRNEQFF

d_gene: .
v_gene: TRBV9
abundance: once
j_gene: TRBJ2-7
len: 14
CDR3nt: TGTGCCAGCAGCGTAGATGGGAGGTCCTACGAGCAGTACTTC
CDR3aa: CASSVDGRSYEQYF

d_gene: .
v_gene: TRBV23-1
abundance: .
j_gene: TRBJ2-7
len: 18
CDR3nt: TGCGCCAGCAGTCAAAGGGGAAAAGGGACACCCACGAGTTACGAGCAGTACTTC
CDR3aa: CASSQRGKGTPTSYEQYF

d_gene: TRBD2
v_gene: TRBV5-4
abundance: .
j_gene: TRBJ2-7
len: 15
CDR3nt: TGTGCCAGCAGCTTGTTAGCGGGGGGGCCCTACGAGCAGTACTTC
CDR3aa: CASSLLAGGPYEQYF

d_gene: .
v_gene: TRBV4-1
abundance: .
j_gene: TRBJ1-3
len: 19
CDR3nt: TGCGCCAGCAGCCAAGGGGCATGGCAGGGTATAATTTCTGGAAACACCATATATTTT
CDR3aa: CASSQGAWQGIISGNTIYF

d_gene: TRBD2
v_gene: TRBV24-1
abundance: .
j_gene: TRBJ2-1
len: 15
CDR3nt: TGTGCCACAGCGGACGGGAGGGCAGGCGCGGTGGAGCAGTTCTTC
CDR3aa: CATADGRAGAVEQFF

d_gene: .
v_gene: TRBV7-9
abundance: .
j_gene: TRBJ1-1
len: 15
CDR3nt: TGTGCCAGCAGCTCGCCTATGGACGGGGACACTGAAGCTTTCTTT
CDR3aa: CASSSPMDGDTEAFF

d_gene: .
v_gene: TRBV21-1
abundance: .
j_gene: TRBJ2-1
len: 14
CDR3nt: TGTGCCAGCACTTCGGGACTAGCGGTTAGTGAGCAGTTCTTC
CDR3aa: CASTSGLAVSEQFF

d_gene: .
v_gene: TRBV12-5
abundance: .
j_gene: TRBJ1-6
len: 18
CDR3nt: TGTGCTAGTGGCTTCACTCCGCAGAGGGCGCCTTTAAATTCACCCCTCCACTTT
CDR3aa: CASGFTPQRAPLNSPLHF

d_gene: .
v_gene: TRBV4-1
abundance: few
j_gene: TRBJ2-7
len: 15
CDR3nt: TGCGCCAGCAGCCAGATAGCGATAACTACCTACGAGCAGTACTTC
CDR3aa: CASSQIAITTYEQYF

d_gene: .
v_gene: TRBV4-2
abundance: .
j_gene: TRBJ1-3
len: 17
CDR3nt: TGTGCCAGCAGCCAAGAATTGAGGCAGGGCTCTGGAAACACCATATATTTT
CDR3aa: CASSQELRQGSGNTIYF

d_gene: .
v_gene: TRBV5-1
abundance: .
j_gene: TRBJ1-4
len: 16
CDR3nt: TGCGCCAGCAGCTTGGAGAATGGGGGGGTTGGTGAAAAACTGTTTTTT
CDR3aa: CASSLENGGVGEKLFF

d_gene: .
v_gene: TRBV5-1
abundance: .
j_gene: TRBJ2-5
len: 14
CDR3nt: TGCGCCAGCAGACCTGACAGCTACCAAGAGACCCAGTACTTC
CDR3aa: CASRPDSYQETQYF

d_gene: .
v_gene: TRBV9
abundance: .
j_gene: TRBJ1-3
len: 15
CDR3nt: TGTGCCAGCAGCACCCAGGGGACGTCCGGAAACACCATATATTTT
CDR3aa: CASSTQGTSGNTIYF

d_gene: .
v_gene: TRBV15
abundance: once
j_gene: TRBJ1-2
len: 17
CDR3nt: TGTGCCACCAGCAGAGAAGTAGGTCAGGGGCTGGTCTATGGCTACACCTTC
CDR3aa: CATSREVGQGLVYGYTF

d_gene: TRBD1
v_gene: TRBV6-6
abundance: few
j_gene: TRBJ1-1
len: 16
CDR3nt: TGTGCCAGCAGTTCCCCGGGACAGGGAGAAAACACTGAAGCTTTCTTT
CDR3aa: CASSSPGQGENTEAFF

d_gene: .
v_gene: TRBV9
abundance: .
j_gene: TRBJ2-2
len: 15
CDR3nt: TGTGCCAGCAGCCCCTTAGAAATCCGCGCCGGGGAGCTGTTTTTT
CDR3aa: CASSPLEIRAGELFF

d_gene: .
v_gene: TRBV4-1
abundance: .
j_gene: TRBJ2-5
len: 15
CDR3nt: TGCGCCAGCAGCCAAGCCCCACAGGCCCAAGAGACCCAGTACTTC
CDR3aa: CASSQAPQAQETQYF

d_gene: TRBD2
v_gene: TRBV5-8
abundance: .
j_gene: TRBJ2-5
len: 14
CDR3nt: TGTGCCAGCAGCCGTGGGACTAGACAAGAGACCCAGTACTTC
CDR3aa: CASSRGTRQETQYF

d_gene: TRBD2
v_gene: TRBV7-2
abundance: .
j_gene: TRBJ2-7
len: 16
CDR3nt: TGTGCCAGCAGCTTACGTCCCCCTAGCGGATCCTACGAGCAGTACTTC
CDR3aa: CASSLRPPSGSYEQYF

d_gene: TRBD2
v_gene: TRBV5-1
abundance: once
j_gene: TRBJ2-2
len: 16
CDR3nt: TGCGCCAGCAGCTCCTCGGGGGGGCCGAACACCGGGGAGCTGTTTTTT
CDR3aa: CASSSSGGPNTGELFF

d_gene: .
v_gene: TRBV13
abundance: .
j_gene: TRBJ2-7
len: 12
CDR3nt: TGTGCCAGCAGCTCAACTAGGCCCGAGCAGTACTTC
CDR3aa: CASSSTRPEQYF

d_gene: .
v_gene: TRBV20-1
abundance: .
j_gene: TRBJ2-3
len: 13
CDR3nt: TGCAGTGCTAGTAGGGGGGGCCAGGATACGCAGTATTTT
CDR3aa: CSASRGGQDTQYF

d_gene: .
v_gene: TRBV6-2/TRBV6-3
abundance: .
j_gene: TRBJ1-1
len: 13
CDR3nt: TGTGCCAGCAGTACCCCCTACAGGGCGCAAGCTTTCTTT
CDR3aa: CASSTPYRAQAFF

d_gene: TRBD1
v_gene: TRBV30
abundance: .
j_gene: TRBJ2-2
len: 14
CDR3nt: TGTGCCTTTAAGACAGGGGGCGGCGCCGGGGAGCTGTTTTTT
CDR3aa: CAFKTGGGAGELFF

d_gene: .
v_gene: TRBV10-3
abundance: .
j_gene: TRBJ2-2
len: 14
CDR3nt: TGTGCCATCAGTGGCGGAGTGAACACCGGGGAGCTGTTTTTT
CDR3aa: CAISGGVNTGELFF

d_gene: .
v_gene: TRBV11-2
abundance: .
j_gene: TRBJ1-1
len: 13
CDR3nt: TGTGCCAGCAGCTCCAGTCGCGGGACTGAAGCTTTCTTT
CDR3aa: CASSSSRGTEAFF

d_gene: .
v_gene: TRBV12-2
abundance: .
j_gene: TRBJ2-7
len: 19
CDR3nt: TGTGCAAGTCGCTTTGCCCGGGTCGGGGTAAGTCGGAACTCCTACGAGCAGTACTTC
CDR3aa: CASRFARVGVSRNSYEQYF

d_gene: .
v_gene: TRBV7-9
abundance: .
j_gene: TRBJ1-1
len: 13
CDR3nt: TGTGCCAGCAGCTTTTCGGGGGACACTGAAGCTTTCTTT
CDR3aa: CASSFSGDTEAFF

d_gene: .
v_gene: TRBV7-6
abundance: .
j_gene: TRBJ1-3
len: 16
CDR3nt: TGTGCCAGCAGCATACCGGGACACTCCTCTGGAAACACCATATATTTT
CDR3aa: CASSIPGHSSGNTIYF

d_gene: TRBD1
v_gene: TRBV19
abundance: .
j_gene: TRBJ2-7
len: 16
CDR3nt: TGTGCCAGTAGTCGGACAGGGGCCCTGGGAAACTACGAGCAGTACTTC
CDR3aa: CASSRTGALGNYEQYF